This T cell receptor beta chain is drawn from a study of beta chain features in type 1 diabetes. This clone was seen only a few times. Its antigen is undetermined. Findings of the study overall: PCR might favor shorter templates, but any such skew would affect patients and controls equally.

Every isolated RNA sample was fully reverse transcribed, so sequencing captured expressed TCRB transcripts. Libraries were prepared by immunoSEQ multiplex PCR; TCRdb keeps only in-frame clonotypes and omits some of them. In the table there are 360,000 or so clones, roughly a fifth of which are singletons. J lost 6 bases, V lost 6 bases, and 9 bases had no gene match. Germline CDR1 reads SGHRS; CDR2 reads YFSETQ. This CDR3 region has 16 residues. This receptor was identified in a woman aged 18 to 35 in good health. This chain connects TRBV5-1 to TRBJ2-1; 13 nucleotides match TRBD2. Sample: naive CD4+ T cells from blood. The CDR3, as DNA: TGCGCCAGCACCAGGAGGACTAGCGGGAGTCTCAATGAGCAGTTCTTC. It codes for CASTRRTSGSLNEQFF.